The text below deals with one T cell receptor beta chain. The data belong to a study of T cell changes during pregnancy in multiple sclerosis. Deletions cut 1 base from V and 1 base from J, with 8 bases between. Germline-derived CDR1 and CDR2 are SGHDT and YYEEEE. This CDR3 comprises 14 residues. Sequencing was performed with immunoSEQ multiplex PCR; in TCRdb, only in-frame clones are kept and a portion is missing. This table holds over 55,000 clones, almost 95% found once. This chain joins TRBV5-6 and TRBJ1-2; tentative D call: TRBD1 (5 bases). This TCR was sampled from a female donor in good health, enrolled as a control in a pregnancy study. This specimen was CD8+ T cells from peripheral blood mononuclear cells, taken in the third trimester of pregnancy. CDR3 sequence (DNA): TGTGCCAGCAGCTTGAGACAGATTAACTATGGCTACACCTTC. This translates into CASSLRQINYGYTF. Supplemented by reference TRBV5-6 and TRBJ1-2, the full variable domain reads DAGVTQSPTHLIKTRGQQVTLRCSPKSGHDTVSWYQQALGQGPQFIFQYYEEEERQRGNFPDRFSGHQFPNYSSELNVNALLLGDSALYLCASSLRQINYGYTFGSGTRLTVV.